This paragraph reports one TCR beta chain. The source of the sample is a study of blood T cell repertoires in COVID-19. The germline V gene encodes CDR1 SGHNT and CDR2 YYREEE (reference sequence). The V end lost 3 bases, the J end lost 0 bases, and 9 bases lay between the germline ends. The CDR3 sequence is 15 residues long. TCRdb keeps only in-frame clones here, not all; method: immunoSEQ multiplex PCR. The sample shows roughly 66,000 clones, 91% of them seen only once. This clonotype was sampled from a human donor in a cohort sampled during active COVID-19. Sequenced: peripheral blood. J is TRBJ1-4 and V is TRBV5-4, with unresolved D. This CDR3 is CASSSGVATNEKLFF. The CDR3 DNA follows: TGTGCCAGCAGCTCGGGAGTTGCAACTAATGAAAAACTGTTTTTT.